Included here is one T cell receptor (beta chain) sequence, with context. What it binds is unknown. V lost 6 bases and J 0 bases, leaving 11 bases between the germline ends. The CDR3 is 14 amino acids. Per the germline V gene, CDR1 is ENHRY and CDR2 is SYGVKD. This entry is derived from a study of T cells in localized non-small cell lung cancer. Study conclusions and caveats: One tumor region alone was sequenced, and heterogeneity therefore remains possible. Longer overall survival was seen with higher T cell density measured in blood. Across samples, adjacent lung featured a median roughly 60 of the top 100 tumor clones.

Clones were read by immunoSEQ multiplex PCR, and TCRdb kept only the in-frame ones, dropping some. Of some 37,000 clones listed, 88% are singletons. The V gene is TRBV10-3, the J gene TRBJ1-1; perhaps TRBD1 as D (5 bases). This clonotype originated in a woman aged 35-75 years with stage I lung adenocarcinoma. This material consisted of peripheral blood, taken before any cancer treatment. Written as DNA, the CDR3 is TGTGCCATCAGGGAGACAGAGCTGAACACTGAAGCTTTCTTT. Translating it yields CAIRETELNTEAFF.